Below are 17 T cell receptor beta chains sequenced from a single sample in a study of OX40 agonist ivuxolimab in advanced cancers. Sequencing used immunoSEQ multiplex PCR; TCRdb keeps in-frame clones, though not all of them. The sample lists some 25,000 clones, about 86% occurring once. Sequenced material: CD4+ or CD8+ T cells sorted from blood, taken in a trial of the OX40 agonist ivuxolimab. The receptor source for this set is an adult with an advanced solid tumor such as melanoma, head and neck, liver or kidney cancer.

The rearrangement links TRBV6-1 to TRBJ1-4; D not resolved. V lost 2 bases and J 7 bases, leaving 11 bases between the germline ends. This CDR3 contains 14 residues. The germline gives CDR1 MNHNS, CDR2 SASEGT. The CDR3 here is CASSENLESEKLFF. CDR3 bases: TGTGCCAGCAGTGAAAATCTGGAATCTGAAAAACTGTTTTTT.

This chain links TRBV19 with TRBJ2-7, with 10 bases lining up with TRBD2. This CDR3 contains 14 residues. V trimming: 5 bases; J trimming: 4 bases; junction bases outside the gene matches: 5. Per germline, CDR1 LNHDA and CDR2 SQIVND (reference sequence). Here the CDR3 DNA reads TGTGCCAGTAGTTCCCCGACTAGCGGGTACGAGCAGTACTTC. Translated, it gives CASSSPTSGYEQYF.

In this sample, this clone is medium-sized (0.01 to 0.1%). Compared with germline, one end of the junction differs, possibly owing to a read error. The chain's CDR3 is CASREGQGASEAFF. The CDR3 DNA reads TGTGCCAGCAGGGAAGGACAGGGGGCATCTGAAGCTTTCTTT. The rearrangement uses TRBV6-1 and TRBJ1-1, with 11 bases aligning to TRBD1. Germline-derived CDR1 and CDR2 are MNHNS and SASEGT. CDR3 length: 14 residues.

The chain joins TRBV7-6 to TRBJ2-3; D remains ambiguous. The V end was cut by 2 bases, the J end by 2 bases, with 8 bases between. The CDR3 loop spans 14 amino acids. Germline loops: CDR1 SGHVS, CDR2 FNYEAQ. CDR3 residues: CASSLQGNTDTQYF. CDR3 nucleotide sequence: TGTGCCAGCAGCTTACAAGGGAACACAGATACGCAGTATTTT.

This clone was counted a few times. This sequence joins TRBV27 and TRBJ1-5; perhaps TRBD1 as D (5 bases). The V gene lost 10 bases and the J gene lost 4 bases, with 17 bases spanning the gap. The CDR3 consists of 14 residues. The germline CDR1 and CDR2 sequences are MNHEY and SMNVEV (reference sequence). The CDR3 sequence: CATSVGAKNQPQHF. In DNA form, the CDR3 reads TGTGCCACCTCGGTTGGGGCCAAGAATCAGCCCCAGCATTTT.

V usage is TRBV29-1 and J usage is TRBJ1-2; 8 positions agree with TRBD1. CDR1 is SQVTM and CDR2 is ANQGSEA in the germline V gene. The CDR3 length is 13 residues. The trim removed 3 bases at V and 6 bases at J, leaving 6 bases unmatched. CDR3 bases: TGCAGCGTTGACGCCAGGGGGCAGAATGGCTACACCTTC. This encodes CSVDARGQNGYTF.

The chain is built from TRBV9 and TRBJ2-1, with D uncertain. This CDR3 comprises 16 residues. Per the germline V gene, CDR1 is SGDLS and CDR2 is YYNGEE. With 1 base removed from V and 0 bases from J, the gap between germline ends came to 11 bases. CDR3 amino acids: CASSVNLRGSYNEQFF. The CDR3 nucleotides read TGTGCCAGCAGCGTAAATCTTCGCGGCTCCTACAATGAGCAGTTCTTC.

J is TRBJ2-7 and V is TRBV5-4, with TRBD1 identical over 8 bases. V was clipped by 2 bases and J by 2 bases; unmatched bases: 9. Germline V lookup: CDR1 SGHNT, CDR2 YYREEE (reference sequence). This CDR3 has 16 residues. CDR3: CASSLRPGQEAYEQYF. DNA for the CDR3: TGTGCCAGCAGCTTACGACCGGGACAGGAAGCCTACGAGCAGTACTTC.

The CDR3 sequence is CASSFHGTYEQYF. CDR3 nucleotides: TGTGCCAGCAGCTTCCACGGAACCTACGAGCAGTACTTC. The rearrangement uses TRBV7-8 and TRBJ2-7; D not resolved. Germline CDR1 is SGHVS and CDR2 is FQNEAQ. V gave up 3 bases and J gave up 2 bases, with 8 bases separating them. The CDR3 totals 13 residues.

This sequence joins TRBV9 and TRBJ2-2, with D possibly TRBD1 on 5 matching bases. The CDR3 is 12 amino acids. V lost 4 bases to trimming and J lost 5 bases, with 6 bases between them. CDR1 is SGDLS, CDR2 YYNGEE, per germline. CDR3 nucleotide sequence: TGTGCCAGCAGCCAGGGAACCGGGGAGCTGTTTTTT. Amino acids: CASSQGTGELFF.

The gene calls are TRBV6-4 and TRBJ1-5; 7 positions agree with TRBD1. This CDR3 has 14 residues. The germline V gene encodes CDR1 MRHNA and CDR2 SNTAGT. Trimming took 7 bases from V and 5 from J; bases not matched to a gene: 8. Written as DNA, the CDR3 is TGTGCCAGCATTAAGACAGGGCGCTATCAGCCCCAGCATTTT. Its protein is CASIKTGRYQPQHF.

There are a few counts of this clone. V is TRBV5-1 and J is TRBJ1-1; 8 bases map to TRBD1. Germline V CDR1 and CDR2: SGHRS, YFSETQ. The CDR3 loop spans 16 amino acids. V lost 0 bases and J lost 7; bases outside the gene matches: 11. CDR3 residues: CASSLDQGAANLEAFF. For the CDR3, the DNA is TGCGCCAGCAGCTTGGATCAGGGGGCCGCAAACCTTGAAGCTTTCTTT.

The CDR3 DNA reads TGTGCCAGCAGACAGGGAAAGAATTCACCCCTCCACTTT. It is translated as CASRQGKNSPLHF. The V gene is TRBV27, the J gene TRBJ1-6, with D possibly being TRBD1 (6 bases). Germline V gives CDR1 MNHEY, CDR2 SMNVEV (reference sequence). V lost 6 bases to trimming and J lost 7 bases, with 10 bases between them. CDR3 size: 13 residues.

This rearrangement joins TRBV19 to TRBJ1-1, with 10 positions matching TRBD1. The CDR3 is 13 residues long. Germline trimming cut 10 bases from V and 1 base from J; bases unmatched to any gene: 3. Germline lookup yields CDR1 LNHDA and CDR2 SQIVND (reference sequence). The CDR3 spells CATRTGGNTEAFF. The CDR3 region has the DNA TGTGCCACCCGGACAGGGGGGAACACTGAAGCTTTCTTT.

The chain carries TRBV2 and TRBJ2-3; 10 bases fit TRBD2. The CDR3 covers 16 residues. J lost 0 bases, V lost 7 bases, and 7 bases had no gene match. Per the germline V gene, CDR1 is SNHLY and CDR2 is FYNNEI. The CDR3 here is CASKRTSGASTDTQYF. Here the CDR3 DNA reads TGTGCCAGCAAACGGACTAGCGGTGCTAGCACAGATACGCAGTATTTT.

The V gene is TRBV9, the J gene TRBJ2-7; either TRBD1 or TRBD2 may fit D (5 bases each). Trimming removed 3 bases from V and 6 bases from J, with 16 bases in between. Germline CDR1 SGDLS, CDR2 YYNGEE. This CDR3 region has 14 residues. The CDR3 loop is CASSALEGKGEQYF. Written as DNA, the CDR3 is TGTGCCAGCAGCGCCCTAGAGGGGAAGGGCGAGCAGTACTTC.

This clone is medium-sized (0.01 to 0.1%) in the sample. CDR3 nucleotides: TGTGCAAGTCGCTTGGGACAGGGGACTTATCAGCCCCAGCATTTT. Translating it yields CASRLGQGTYQPQHF. The chain joins TRBV12-2 to TRBJ1-5; the DNA was not compared with TRBD1, the D call given in the table. TRBV12-2 is a pseudogene locus. The CDR3 has 15 residues.